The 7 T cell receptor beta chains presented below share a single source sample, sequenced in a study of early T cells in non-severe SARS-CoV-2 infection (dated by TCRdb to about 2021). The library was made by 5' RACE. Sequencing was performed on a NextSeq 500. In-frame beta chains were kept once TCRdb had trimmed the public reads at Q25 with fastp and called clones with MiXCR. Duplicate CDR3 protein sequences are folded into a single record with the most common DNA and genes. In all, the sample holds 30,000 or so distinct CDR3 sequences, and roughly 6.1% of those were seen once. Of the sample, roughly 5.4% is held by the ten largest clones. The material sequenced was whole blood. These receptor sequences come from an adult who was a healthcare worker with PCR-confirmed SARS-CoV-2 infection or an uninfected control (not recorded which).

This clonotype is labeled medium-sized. As DNA, the CDR3 is TGTGCCAGCAGCGCCCCCCTTAGCGGGGGCAGCTCCTACGAGCAGTACTTC. Translating it yields CASSAPLSGGSSYEQYF. The rearrangement joins TRBV11-2 to TRBJ2-7; 9 bases map to TRBD2. The CDR3 covers 17 residues. V shed 5 bases and J 0 bases; nucleotides not matched to a gene: 11. The V gene's germline CDR1 is SGHAT and CDR2 FQNNGV.

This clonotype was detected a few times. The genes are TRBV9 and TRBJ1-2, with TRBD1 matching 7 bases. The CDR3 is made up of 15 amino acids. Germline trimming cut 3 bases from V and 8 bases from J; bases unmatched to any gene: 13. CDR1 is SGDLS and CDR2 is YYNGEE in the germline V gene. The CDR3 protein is CASSAVTGGQRGYTF. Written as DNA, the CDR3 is TGTGCCAGCAGCGCAGTGACTGGGGGACAGAGAGGCTACACCTTC.

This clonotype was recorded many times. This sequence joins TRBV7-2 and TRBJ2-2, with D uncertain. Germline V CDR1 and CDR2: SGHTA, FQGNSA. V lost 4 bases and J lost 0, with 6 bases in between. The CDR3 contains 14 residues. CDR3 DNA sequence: TGTGCCAGCAGCTCCCGGTCGAACACCGGGGAGCTGTTTTTT. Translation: CASSSRSNTGELFF. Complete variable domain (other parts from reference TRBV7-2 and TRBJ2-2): GAGVSQSPSNKVTEKGKDVELRCDPISGHTALYWYRQSLGQGLEFLIYFQGNSAPDKSGLPSDRFSAERTGGSVSTLTIQRTQQEDSAVYLCASSSRSNTGELFFGEGSRLTVL.

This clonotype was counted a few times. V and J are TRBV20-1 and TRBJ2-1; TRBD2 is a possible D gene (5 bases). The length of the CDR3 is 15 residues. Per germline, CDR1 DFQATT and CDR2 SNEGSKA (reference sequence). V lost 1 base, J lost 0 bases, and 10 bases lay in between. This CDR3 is CSARVRVSSYNEQFF. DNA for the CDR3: TGCAGTGCTAGAGTGCGGGTGAGCTCCTACAATGAGCAGTTCTTC.

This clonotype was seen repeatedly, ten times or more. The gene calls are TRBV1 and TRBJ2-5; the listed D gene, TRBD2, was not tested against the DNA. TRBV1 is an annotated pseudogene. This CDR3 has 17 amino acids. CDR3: CTSSQDYRGLAVKTQYF. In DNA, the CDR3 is TGCACCAGCAGCCAAGACTATCGGGGACTAGCCGTGAAGACCCAGTACTTC.

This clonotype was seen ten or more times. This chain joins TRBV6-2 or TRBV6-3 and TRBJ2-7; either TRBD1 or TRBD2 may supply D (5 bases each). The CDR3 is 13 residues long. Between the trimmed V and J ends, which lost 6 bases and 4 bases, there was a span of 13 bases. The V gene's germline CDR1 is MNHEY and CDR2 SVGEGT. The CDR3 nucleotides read TGTGCCAGCAGGGAACTAGGGGTATACGAGCAGTACTTC. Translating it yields CASRELGVYEQYF.

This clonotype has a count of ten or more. This CDR3 is CASSPPASMSYEQYF. CDR3 nucleotides: TGTGCCAGTAGCCCCCCCGCCTCTATGAGCTACGAGCAGTACTTC. The chain is built from TRBV19 and TRBJ2-7; D uncertain. Germline V gene sequence: CDR1 LNHDA, CDR2 SQIVND (reference sequence). This CDR3 has 15 residues. Trimming took 6 bases from V and 3 from J, leaving 18 bases between them.